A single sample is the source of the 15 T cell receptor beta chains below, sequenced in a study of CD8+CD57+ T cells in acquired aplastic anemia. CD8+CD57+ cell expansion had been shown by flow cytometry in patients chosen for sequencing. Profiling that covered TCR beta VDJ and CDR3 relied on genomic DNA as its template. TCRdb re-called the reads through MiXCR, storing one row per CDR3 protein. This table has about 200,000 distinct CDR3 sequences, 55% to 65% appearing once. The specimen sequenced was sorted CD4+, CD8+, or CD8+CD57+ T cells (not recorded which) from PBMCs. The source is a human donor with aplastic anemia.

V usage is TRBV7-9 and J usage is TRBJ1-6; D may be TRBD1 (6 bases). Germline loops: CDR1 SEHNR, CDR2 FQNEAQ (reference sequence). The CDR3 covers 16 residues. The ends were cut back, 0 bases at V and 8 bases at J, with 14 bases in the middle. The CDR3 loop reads CASSLAGGLADSPLHF. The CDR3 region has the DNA TGTGCCAGCAGCTTAGCGGGGGGCCTGGCGGATTCACCCCTCCACTTT.

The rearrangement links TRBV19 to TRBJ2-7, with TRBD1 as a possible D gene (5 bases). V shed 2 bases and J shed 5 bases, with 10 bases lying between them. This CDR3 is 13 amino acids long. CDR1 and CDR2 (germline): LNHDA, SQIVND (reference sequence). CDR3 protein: CASSIQGRDEQYF. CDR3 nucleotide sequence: TGTGCCAGTAGTATACAGGGTAGGGACGAGCAGTACTTC.

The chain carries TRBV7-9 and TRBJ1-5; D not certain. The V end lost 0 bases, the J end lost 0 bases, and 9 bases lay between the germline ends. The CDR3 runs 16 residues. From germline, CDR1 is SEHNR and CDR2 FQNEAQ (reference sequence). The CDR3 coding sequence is TGTGCCAGCAGCTTAGCGTCGAGTATTAGCAATCAGCCCCAGCATTTT. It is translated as CASSLASSISNQPQHF.

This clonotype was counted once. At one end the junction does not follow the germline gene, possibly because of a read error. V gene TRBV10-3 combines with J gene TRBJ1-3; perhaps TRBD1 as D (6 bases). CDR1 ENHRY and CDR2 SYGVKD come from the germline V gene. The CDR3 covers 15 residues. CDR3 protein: CASSEDTGSGNTIYF. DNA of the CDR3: TGTGCCAGCAGTGAAGATACAGGGAGCGGAAACACCATATATTTT.

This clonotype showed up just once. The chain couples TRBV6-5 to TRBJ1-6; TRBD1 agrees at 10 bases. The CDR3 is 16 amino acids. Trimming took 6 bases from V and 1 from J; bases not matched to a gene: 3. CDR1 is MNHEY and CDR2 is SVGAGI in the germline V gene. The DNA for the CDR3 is TGTGCCAGCAGGGGACAGGGGAGTTCCTATAATTCACCCCTCCACTTT. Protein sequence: CASRGQGSSYNSPLHF.

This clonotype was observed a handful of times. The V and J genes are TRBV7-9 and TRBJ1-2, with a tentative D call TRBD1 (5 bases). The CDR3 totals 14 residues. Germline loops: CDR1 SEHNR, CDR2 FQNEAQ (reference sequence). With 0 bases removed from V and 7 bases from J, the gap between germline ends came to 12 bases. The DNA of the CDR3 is TGTGCCAGCAGCTTAGCTGGCAGGGTCATTGGCTACACCTTC. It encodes CASSLAGRVIGYTF.

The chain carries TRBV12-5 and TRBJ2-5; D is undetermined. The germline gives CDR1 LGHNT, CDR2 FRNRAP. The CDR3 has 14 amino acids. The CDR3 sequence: CASSFTSAGETQYF. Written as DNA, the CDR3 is TGTGCCAGCAGTTTTACATCCGCCGGGGAGACCCAGTACTTC. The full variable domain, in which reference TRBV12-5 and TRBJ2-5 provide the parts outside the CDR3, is DARVTQTPRHKVTEMGQEVTMRCQPILGHNTVFWYRQTMMQGLELLAYFRNRAPLDDSGMPKDRFSAEMPDATLATLKIQPSEPRDSAVYFCASSFTSAGETQYFGPGTRLLVL.

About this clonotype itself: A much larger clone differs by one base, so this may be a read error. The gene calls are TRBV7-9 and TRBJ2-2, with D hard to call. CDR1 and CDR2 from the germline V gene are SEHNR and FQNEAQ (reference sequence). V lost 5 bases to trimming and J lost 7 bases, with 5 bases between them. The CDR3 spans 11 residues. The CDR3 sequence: CASSPIGELFF. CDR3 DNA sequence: TGTGCCAGCAGCCCAATCGGGGAGCTGTTTTTT.

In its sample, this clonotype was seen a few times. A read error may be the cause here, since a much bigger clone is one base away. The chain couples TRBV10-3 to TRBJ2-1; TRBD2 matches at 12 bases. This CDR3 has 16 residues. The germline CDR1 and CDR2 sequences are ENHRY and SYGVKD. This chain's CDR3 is CAISESLAGGYNGQFF. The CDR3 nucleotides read TGTGCCATCAGTGAGTCGCTAGCGGGGGGGTACAATGGGCAGTTCTTC.

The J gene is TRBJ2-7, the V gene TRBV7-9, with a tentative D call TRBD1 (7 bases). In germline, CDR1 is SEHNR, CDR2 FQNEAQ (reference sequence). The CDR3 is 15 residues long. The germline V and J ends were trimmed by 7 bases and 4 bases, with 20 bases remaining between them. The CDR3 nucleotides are TGTGCCAGCACCCCCCTTAGTCAGGGGGGATACGAGCAGTACTTC. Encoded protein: CASTPLSQGGYEQYF.

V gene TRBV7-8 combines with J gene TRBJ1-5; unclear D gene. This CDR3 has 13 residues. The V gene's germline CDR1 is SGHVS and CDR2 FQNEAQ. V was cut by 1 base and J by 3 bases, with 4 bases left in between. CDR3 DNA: TGTGCCAGCAGCTTAGTGGTCAATCAGCCCCAGCATTTT. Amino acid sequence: CASSLVVNQPQHF.

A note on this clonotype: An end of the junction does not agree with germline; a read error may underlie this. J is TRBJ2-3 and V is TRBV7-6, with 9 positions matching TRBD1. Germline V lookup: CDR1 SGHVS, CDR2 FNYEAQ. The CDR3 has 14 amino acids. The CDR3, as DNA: TGTGCCAGCAGTAGGACAGGGGTGGCAGAAACGCAGTATTTT. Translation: CASSRTGVAETQYF.

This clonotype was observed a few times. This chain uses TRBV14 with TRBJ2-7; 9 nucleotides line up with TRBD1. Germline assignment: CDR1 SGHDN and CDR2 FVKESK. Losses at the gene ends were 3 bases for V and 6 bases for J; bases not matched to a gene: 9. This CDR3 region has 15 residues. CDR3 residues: CASSQGQGWLGEQYF. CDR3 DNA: TGTGCCAGCAGCCAGGGACAGGGATGGTTGGGCGAGCAGTACTTC.

CDR3: CASSRFGGDEKLFF. CDR3 sequence (DNA): TGTGCCAGTAGTCGCTTCGGGGGAGATGAAAAACTGTTTTTT. This chain connects TRBV19 to TRBJ1-4, with D perhaps TRBD1 (5 bases). V was shortened by 5 bases and J by 6 bases, with 13 bases between the two germline ends. CDR1 is LNHDA, CDR2 SQIVND, per germline (reference sequence). This CDR3 region has 14 residues.

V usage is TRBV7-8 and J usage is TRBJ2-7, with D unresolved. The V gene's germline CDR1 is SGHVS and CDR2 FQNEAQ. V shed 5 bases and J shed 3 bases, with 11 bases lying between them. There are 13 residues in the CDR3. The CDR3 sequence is CASSPRPHYEQYF. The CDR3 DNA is TGTGCCAGCAGCCCCAGACCGCACTACGAGCAGTACTTC.